The rows below give T cell receptor beta chains drawn from one sample of a study of PD-1 blockade in classical Hodgkin lymphoma. Clones were read by immunoSEQ multiplex PCR, and TCRdb kept only the in-frame ones, dropping some. Seen here are roughly 24,000 clones, around three quarters observed once, and the top ten hold about a sixth. The source material was peripheral blood mononuclear cells (PBMCs), sampled before the second cycle of nivolumab. These receptors all stem from a human donor with classical Hodgkin lymphoma. CDR3s include the opening cysteine and the closing phenylalanine or tryptophan. Fields, in order: D gene, J gene, V gene, clone size, CDR3 protein, CDR3 DNA. The D gene is left open where the match is weak. The size of a clone is reported for some rows only, either as once, few or many, or as a class for expanded clones.

>.|TRBJ2-3|TRBV5-4|.
CASSLPPGTDTQYF
TGTGCCAGCAGCTTGCCCCCAGGCACAGATACGCAGTATTTT
>.|TRBJ2-2|TRBV6-6|once
CASSYSSGPRTGELFF
TGTGCCAGCAGTTACTCTTCTGGACCCCGCACCGGGGAGCTGTTTTTT
>TRBD1|TRBJ2-5|TRBV19|.
CASRARGTGGETQYF
TGTGCCAGTCGAGCGAGGGGAACAGGGGGAGAGACCCAGTACTTC
>.|TRBJ1-1|TRBV10-3|few
CAITGTLNTEAFF
TGTGCCATCACCGGGACGCTGAACACTGAAGCTTTCTTT
>.|TRBJ2-7|TRBV6-1|few
CASTQNYEQYF
TGTGCCAGCACGCAGAACTACGAGCAGTACTTC
>TRBD2|TRBJ2-1|TRBV7-6|.
CASSLALAGGRDEQFF
TGTGCCAGCAGCTTAGCCCTAGCGGGAGGCAGGGATGAGCAGTTCTTC
>.|TRBJ2-3|TRBV4-2|.
CASSQDLATDTQYF
TGTGCCAGCAGCCAAGATTTGGCCACAGATACGCAGTATTTT
>.|TRBJ1-3|TRBV18|.
CASSPTPGHNSGNTIYF
TGTGCCAGCTCACCCACTCCGGGACACAACTCTGGAAACACCATATATTTT
>TRBD1|TRBJ1-2|TRBV19|few
CASSIDRDRDYGYTF
TGTGCCAGTAGTATAGATCGGGACAGGGACTATGGCTACACCTTC
>TRBD2|TRBJ2-6|TRBV11-2|.
CATHRGVGANVLTF
TGTGCCACCCACCGGGGGGTCGGGGCCAACGTCCTGACTTTC
>TRBD2|TRBJ2-2|TRBV2|.
CASKGLAGLGELFF
TGTGCCTCCAAGGGGCTAGCGGGTCTCGGGGAGCTGTTTTTT
>TRBD2|TRBJ2-2|TRBV4-1|.
CASSQAGGVLTGELFF
TGCGCCAGCAGCCAAGCGGGGGGGGTCCTTACCGGGGAGCTGTTTTTT
>.|TRBJ2-2|TRBV19|.
CASSGTVLAGELFF
TGTGCCAGTAGCGGGACCGTCCTCGCCGGGGAGCTGTTTTTT
>TRBD2|TRBJ2-3|TRBV5-1|.
CASSLGLAGAMDTQYF
TGCGCCAGCAGCTTGGGACTAGCGGGAGCCATGGATACGCAGTATTTT
>TRBD2|TRBJ2-1|TRBV6-4|.
CASSVLAGGSNEQFF
TGTGCCAGCAGTGTTTTAGCGGGAGGTAGCAATGAGCAGTTCTTC
>.|TRBJ2-2|TRBV5-1|.
CASSLVGVGTSNTGELFF
TGCGCCAGCAGCTTGGTAGGGGTCGGGACAAGTAACACCGGGGAGCTGTTTTTT
>.|TRBJ1-6|TRBV6-5|.
CASSYSGAGVSPLHF
TGTGCCAGCAGTTACAGCGGGGCGGGCGTTTCACCCCTCCACTTT
>.|TRBJ1-2|TRBV29-1|.
CSVLANYGYTF
TGCAGCGTTCTCGCTAACTATGGCTACACCTTC
>.|TRBJ1-3|TRBV6-1|once
CASIGTVGNTIYF
TGTGCCAGCATAGGGACGGTTGGAAACACCATATATTTT
>.|TRBJ2-3|TRBV5-1|.
CASSSGLGTRITDTQYF
TGCGCCAGCAGCTCAGGGCTGGGCACAAGGATCACAGATACGCAGTATTTT
>TRBD1|TRBJ1-1|TRBV7-9|few
CASSSYRGPDTEAFF
TGTGCCAGCAGCTCGTACAGGGGGCCCGACACTGAAGCTTTCTTT
>TRBD2|TRBJ2-7|TRBV18|.
CASSIAGMALEQYF
TGTGCCAGCTCTATAGCGGGAATGGCTCTCGAGCAGTACTTC
>.|TRBJ1-5|TRBV19|.
CASSIVGSHSNQPQHF
TGTGCCAGTAGTATAGTTGGATCCCATAGCAATCAGCCCCAGCATTTT
>.|TRBJ2-5|TRBV5-4|few
CASSSGRQQETQYF
TGTGCCAGCAGCTCCGGGCGTCAACAAGAGACCCAGTACTTC
>.|TRBJ2-1|TRBV2|once
CASRQKQGFGYNEQFF
TGTGCCAGCAGACAAAAACAGGGCTTCGGCTACAATGAGCAGTTCTTC
>.|TRBJ2-7|TRBV5-5|.
CASSSVRGLSYEQYF
TGTGCCAGCAGCTCCGTCCGGGGACTCTCCTACGAGCAGTACTTC
>TRBD2|TRBJ2-3|TRBV4-1|few
CASSRPGSGRGTDTQYF
TGCGCCAGCAGCCGCCCGGGTAGCGGGAGGGGCACAGATACGCAGTATTTT
>.|TRBJ2-4|TRBV19|.
CASSLIGGNQGKNIQYF
TGTGCCAGTAGCCTAATCGGGGGTAATCAGGGCAAAAACATTCAGTACTTC
>.|TRBJ2-7|TRBV18|.
CASSLGQGYEQYF
TGTGCCAGCTCCTTGGGGCAGGGTTACGAGCAGTACTTC
>.|TRBJ2-5|TRBV5-5|.
CASSPPDPQGTQYF
TGTGCCAGCAGCCCGCCGGACCCCCAAGGGACCCAGTACTTC
>TRBD2|TRBJ2-7|TRBV14|.
CASSPLGEGDYEQYF
TGTGCCAGCAGCCCGCTTGGGGAGGGAGACTACGAGCAGTACTTC
>TRBD1|TRBJ1-1|TRBV6-5|medium-sized
CASSYAGTANTEAFF
TGTGCCAGCAGTTACGCAGGGACAGCGAACACTGAAGCTTTCTTT
>.|TRBJ2-7|TRBV2|.
CASRADGSYEQYF
TGTGCCAGCAGGGCCGACGGCTCCTACGAGCAGTACTTC
>.|TRBJ1-2|TRBV28|.
CASRTGYGYTF
TGTGCCAGCCGCACCGGTTATGGCTACACCTTC
>.|TRBJ1-4|TRBV5-1|.
CASSFASTGLNEKLFF
TGCGCCAGCAGCTTCGCCTCGACAGGCCTTAATGAAAAACTGTTTTTT
>.|TRBJ1-4|TRBV5-1|.
CASSEAGVVEKLFF
TGCGCCAGCAGTGAGGCAGGGGTAGTGGAAAAACTGTTTTTT
>.|TRBJ2-7|TRBV7-9|.
CASSKGLDYTEQYF
TGTGCCAGCAGCAAGGGACTGGACTATACCGAGCAGTACTTC
>TRBD1|TRBJ2-1|TRBV18|.
CASSPGTGTYNEQFF
TGTGCCAGCTCACCTGGGACAGGTACATACAATGAGCAGTTCTTC
>TRBD1|TRBJ2-5|TRBV9|.
CASSERVTGVQETQYF
TGTGCCAGCAGCGAGAGGGTGACAGGGGTCCAAGAGACCCAGTACTTC
>TRBD1|TRBJ1-2|TRBV4-1|.
CASSPGTGTYGYTF
TGCGCCAGCAGCCCCGGGACAGGGACTTATGGCTACACCTTC
>.|TRBJ2-3|TRBV12-2|.
CASRFHREFTDTQYF
TGTGCAAGTCGCTTCCACAGGGAATTCACAGATACGCAGTATTTT
>.|TRBJ2-3|TRBV6-6|.
CASSYGTDTQYF
TGTGCCAGCAGTTATGGCACAGATACGCAGTATTTT
>.|TRBJ1-4|TRBV27|.
CASTTLGEKLFF
TGTGCCAGCACTACCTTGGGGGAAAAACTGTTTTTT
>.|TRBJ2-1|TRBV18|.
CASSLKGDEQFF
TGTGCCAGCTCACTAAAGGGGGATGAGCAGTTCTTC
>TRBD2|TRBJ2-2|TRBV9|.
CASTAGRTSMTGELFF
TGTGCCAGCACCGCAGGACGGACTAGTATGACGGGGGAGCTGTTTTTT
>.|TRBJ2-7|TRBV13|.
CASSALYEQYF
TGTGCCAGCAGCGCCTTATACGAGCAGTACTTC
>.|TRBJ2-6|TRBV18|once
CASSPLGPGYGANVLTF
TGTGCCAGCTCACCACTCGGTCCGGGATATGGGGCCAACGTCCTGACTTTC
>TRBD2|TRBJ2-1|TRBV29-1|.
CSVETSELNEQFF
TGCAGCGTTGAAACTAGCGAACTAAATGAGCAGTTCTTC
>TRBD2|TRBJ2-2|TRBV7-2|.
CASSRTSGTSNTGELFF
TGTGCCAGCAGCCGGACTAGCGGGACCTCGAACACCGGGGAGCTGTTTTTT
>TRBD2|TRBJ2-7|TRBV19|.
CASRSTGGTYEQYF
TGTGCCAGTCGCTCTACGGGAGGAACCTACGAGCAGTACTTC
>TRBD1|TRBJ1-2|TRBV19|.
CASSMGTGNYGYTF
TGTGCCAGTAGTATGGGGACAGGGAACTATGGCTACACCTTC
>TRBD1|TRBJ2-1|TRBV28|.
CASRDRGRNEQFF
TGTGCCAGCAGGGACAGGGGGCGTAATGAGCAGTTCTTC
>.|TRBJ2-7|TRBV6-5|.
CASSYSRERFYEQYF
TGTGCCAGCAGTTACTCTCGTGAAAGGTTCTACGAGCAGTACTTC